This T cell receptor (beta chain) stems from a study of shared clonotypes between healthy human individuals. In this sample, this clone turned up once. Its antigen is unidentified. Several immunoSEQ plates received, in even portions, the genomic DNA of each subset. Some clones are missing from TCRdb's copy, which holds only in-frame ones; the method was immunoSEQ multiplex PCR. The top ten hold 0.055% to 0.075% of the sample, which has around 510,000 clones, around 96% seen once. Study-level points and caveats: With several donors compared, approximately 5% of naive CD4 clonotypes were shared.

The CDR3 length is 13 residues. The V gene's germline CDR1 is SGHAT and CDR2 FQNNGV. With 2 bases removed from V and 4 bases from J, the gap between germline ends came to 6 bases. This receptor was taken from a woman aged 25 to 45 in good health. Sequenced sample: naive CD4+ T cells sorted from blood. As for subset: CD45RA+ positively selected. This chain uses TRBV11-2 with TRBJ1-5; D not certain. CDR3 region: CASSLRENQPQHF. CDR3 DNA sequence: TGTGCCAGCAGCTTAAGGGAAAATCAGCCCCAGCATTTT.